These 10 T cell receptor beta chains were sequenced from one sample in a study of tumor-infiltrating lymphocytes in primary liver carcinoma. The investigators made TCR beta cDNA from 400 to 500 ng total RNA, using a constant-region primer. TCR beta libraries came from three nested multiplex PCR rounds using slightly modified ARM-PCR. Investigators reported that the first two PCR rounds, at 9 to 11 cycles each, used TRBV1-TRBV30 forward primers with a C-beta reverse primer. TCRdb ran MiXCR on the multiplex PCR reads and lists one entry per CDR3 protein. The sample consists of approximately 310,000 distinct CDR3 sequences, more than 55% of them appearing once. The authors took blood RNA from unsorted whole blood and also extracted germline DNA. The specimen was peripheral blood. All receptors derive from a man aged 35-49 years with primary liver carcinoma and hepatitis B virus infection.

Concerning this clonotype itself: A much more abundant neighbour one base away suggests this may be a read error. V usage is TRBV6-2 or TRBV6-3 and J usage is TRBJ2-2; 11 nucleotides agree with TRBD2. This CDR3 spans 18 amino acids. V was clipped by 6 bases and J by 6 bases; unmatched bases: 15. Per germline, CDR1 MNHEY and CDR2 SVGEGT. CDR3 sequence: CASRTRTSGFGVSGELFF. DNA of the CDR3: TGTGCCAGCAGGACCAGGACTAGCGGGTTCGGGGTGTCCGGGGAGCTGTTTTTT.

The sample holds one count of this clonotype. Germline is not matched at one junction end, which may reflect a read error. The rearrangement links TRBV11-2 to TRBJ1-5; D is uncertain. Germline V gives CDR1 SGHAT, CDR2 FQNNGV. The CDR3 is made up of 16 amino acids. In DNA, the CDR3 is TGTGTCAGCAGCCGGGGAGGTACGGGATGGAATCAGCCCCAGCATTTT. Translated, it gives CVSSRGGTGWNQPQHF.

This clonotype came up many times. The CDR3 sequence is CASRNGAGRGGNTIYF. The CDR3 bases are TGTGCCAGCAGAAATGGGGCAGGGCGAGGTGGAAACACCATATATTTT. The rearrangement links TRBV6-6 to TRBJ1-3; tentatively, D is TRBD1 (5 bases). V was cut by 6 bases and J by 3 bases, with 18 bases left in between. This CDR3 spans 16 amino acids. From germline, CDR1 is MNHNY and CDR2 SVGAGI (reference sequence).

Notes on this clonotype: Relative to the germline gene, one junction end is altered; a read error may explain this. The chain employs TRBV12-3 or TRBV12-4 and TRBJ2-1, with D maybe TRBD2 (6 bases). This CDR3 spans 15 amino acids. CDR3 in DNA: TGTGCCAGCAATTGGGCTAGCGTGAAGGGGAATGAGCAGTTTTTC. The encoded protein is CASNWASVKGNEQFF.

The V and J genes are TRBV12-3 or TRBV12-4 and TRBJ1-1, with D hard to call. The V gene lost 5 bases and the J gene lost 6 bases, with 13 bases spanning the gap. The length of the CDR3 is 13 residues. DNA for the CDR3: TGTGCCAGCAGTCGTGGTGTTAGGGCTGAAGCTTTCTTT. This sequence encodes CASSRGVRAEAFF.

This clonotype was seen a few times. At one end the junction does not follow the germline gene, possibly because of a read error. This chain links TRBV5-4 with TRBJ2-2; a weak D match, TRBD2 (6 bases). This CDR3 is 15 amino acids long. Germline V CDR1 and CDR2: SGHNT, YYREEE (reference sequence). The CDR3 sequence is CASSSTRANTGELFF. CDR3 sequence (DNA): TGCGCCAGCAGCTCGACTAGGGCGAACACCGGGGAGCTGTTTTTC. Full variable domain (missing parts from reference TRBV5-4 and TRBJ2-2): ETGVTQSPTHLIKTRGQQVTLRCSSQSGHNTVSWYQQALGQGPQFIFQYYREEENGRGNFPPRFSGLQFPNYSSELNVNALELDDSALYLCASSSTRANTGELFFGEGSRLTVL.

This clonotype was seen only a few times. The J gene is TRBJ2-7, the V gene TRBV7-9, with TRBD2 matching over 9 bases. The germline gives CDR1 SEHNR, CDR2 FQNEAQ (reference sequence). The CDR3 is 12 amino acids. V dropped 8 bases and J dropped 6; count of bases not matched to a gene: 5. CDR3 sequence reads: CASSLTSGEQYF. For the CDR3, the DNA is TGTGCCAGCTCCTTGACTAGCGGCGAGCAGTACTTC.

The DNA of the CDR3 is TGTGCCACCCATACGGGGGGCTCGGGATATGGCTACACCTTC. Its translation is CATHTGGSGYGYTF. The rearrangement links TRBV10-3 to TRBJ1-2; a possible D gene is TRBD1 (6 bases). V shed 10 bases and J shed 5 bases, with 20 bases lying between them. CDR3 length: 14 residues. Germline CDR1 reads ENHRY; CDR2 reads SYGVKD.

This clonotype showed up just once. Possible read error: a much larger clone is one base away. V is TRBV12-3 or TRBV12-4 and J is TRBJ2-2; D is unclear. The CDR3 totals 14 residues. Between the trimmed V and J ends, which lost 8 bases and 0 bases, there was a span of 10 bases. The CDR3 nucleotides read TGTGCCAGCTGTTGGGTTGCGAACACCGGGGAGCTGTTTTTT. Amino acid sequence: CASCWVANTGELFF.

Turning to this clonotype: Just one base apart from a much larger clone, this may be a read error. V usage is TRBV5-4 and J usage is TRBJ2-6; D is undetermined. Germline V lookup: CDR1 SGHNT, CDR2 YYREEE (reference sequence). Trimming pared 4 bases from V and 1 base from J, leaving 12 bases between. This CDR3 is built from 16 residues. DNA of the CDR3: TGTGCCAGCAGCATTCGTCAGGTTTCTGGGGCCAACGTCCTGACTTTC. This codes for CASSIRQVSGANVLTF.